One sample yielded the 30 T cell receptor beta chains listed below, sequenced in a study of response to subunit inactivated influenza vaccine. One entry per CDR3 protein results from TCRdb running MiXCR on the RT-PCR reads. The sample has 590,000 or so distinct CDR3 sequences, less than 15% seen once. The material sequenced was PBMCs from blood, taken around 14 days before vaccination. These receptors were collected from a man in his forties or fifties who received an inactivated influenza vaccine.

The J gene is TRBJ2-3, the V gene TRBV3-1; 14 bases are shared with TRBD2. Germline CDR1 reads LGHDT; CDR2 reads YNNKEL (reference sequence). This CDR3 is built from 17 residues. After removal of 0 bases from V and 3 bases from J, the junction contained 2 bases not matched to a gene. As DNA, the CDR3 is TGTGCCAGCAGCCAAGAGACTAGCGGGAGGGTGACAGATACGCAGTATTTT. The encoded protein is CASSQETSGRVTDTQYF.

The genes are TRBV19 and TRBJ2-1; a possible D gene is TRBD1 (6 bases). Trimming removed 5 bases from V and 10 bases from J, with 12 bases in between. Germline assignment: CDR1 LNHDA and CDR2 SQIVND (reference sequence). The CDR3 consists of 12 residues. CDR3 in amino acids: CASSVVGTEQFF. The CDR3 DNA sequence: TGTGCCAGTAGTGTAGTAGGGACAGAGCAGTTCTTC. Supplemented by reference TRBV19 and TRBJ2-1, the full variable domain reads DGGITQSPKYLFRKEGQNVTLSCEQNLNHDAMYWYRQDPGQGLRLIYYSQIVNDFQKGDIAEGYSVSREKKESFPLTVTSAQKNPTAFYLCASSVVGTEQFFGPGTRLTVL.

This clonotype was found once. The chain has TRBV20-1 and TRBJ2-7; TRBD2 is a possible D gene (5 bases). V lost 1 base and J 4 bases, leaving 11 bases between the germline ends. Germline loops: CDR1 DFQATT, CDR2 SNEGSKA (reference sequence). The CDR3 loop spans 13 amino acids. The CDR3 region is CSARGGSDYEQYF. CDR3 nucleotide sequence: TGCAGTGCTAGAGGTGGGAGCGATTACGAGCAGTACTTC.

CDR3 nucleotides: TGCGCCAGCAGCCAAATGGCCAGAAACCAAGAGACCCAGTACTTC. It is translated as CASSQMARNQETQYF. The genes are TRBV4-1 and TRBJ2-5; D unclear. V lost 2 bases and J 0 bases, leaving 10 bases between the germline ends. The length of the CDR3 is 15 residues. Germline V lookup: CDR1 MGHRA, CDR2 YSYEKL.

The rearrangement joins TRBV20-1 to TRBJ1-2, with D perhaps TRBD1 (5 bases). With 6 bases removed from V and 2 bases from J, the gap between germline ends came to 16 bases. The CDR3 has 14 amino acids. The germline gives CDR1 DFQATT, CDR2 SNEGSKA (reference sequence). CDR3 nucleotide sequence: TGCAGTGCAGGGACCTCGACAGAAAACTATGGCTACACCTTC. Amino acid sequence: CSAGTSTENYGYTF.

This clonotype has only a few counts. The CDR3 nucleotides read TGTGCCAGCAGCTTAGGAAGTTGGTTACCAGATACGCAGTATTTT. It translates to CASSLGSWLPDTQYF. The rearrangement joins TRBV7-8 to TRBJ2-3; D is unclear. CDR3 length: 15 residues. V was trimmed by 1 base and J by 4 bases, leaving 12 bases between them. Per the germline V gene, CDR1 is SGHVS and CDR2 is FQNEAQ.

This clonotype has a handful of counts. The chain uses TRBV20-1 and TRBJ2-7; the match to TRBD2 covers 11 bases. The CDR3 is made up of 13 amino acids. Germline lookup yields CDR1 DFQATT and CDR2 SNEGSKA (reference sequence). V dropped 4 bases and J dropped 3; count of bases not matched to a gene: 2. The DNA of the CDR3 is TGCAGTGCTATAGCGGGAGGGCACTACGAGCAGTACTTC. It is translated as CSAIAGGHYEQYF.

The rearrangement uses TRBV5-1 and TRBJ1-3; 9 positions agree with TRBD1. The ends lost 0 bases at V and 0 bases at J; junction bases unmatched: 4. The CDR3 consists of 17 residues. Germline V gene sequence: CDR1 SGHRS, CDR2 YFSETQ. The CDR3 DNA reads TGCGCCAGCAGCTTGGAACCACAGGGGGCCTCTGGAAACACCATATATTTT. Translating gives CASSLEPQGASGNTIYF.

The CDR3 protein is CASSHIGLAGGTDTQYF. Written as DNA, the CDR3 is TGCGCCAGCAGCCACATAGGACTAGCGGGGGGCACAGATACGCAGTATTTT. V and J are TRBV4-1 and TRBJ2-3, with TRBD2 matching over 13 bases. Unmatched junction bases numbered 4, after V lost 3 bases and J lost 1 base. The length of the CDR3 is 17 residues. CDR1 MGHRA and CDR2 YSYEKL come from the germline V gene.

This chain links TRBV10-3 with TRBJ2-1; TRBD2 matches 12 bases. The CDR3 totals 13 residues. The germline V gene encodes CDR1 ENHRY and CDR2 SYGVKD. The J segment lost 8 bases and the V segment lost 6 bases, leaving 2 bases of the junction unmatched. The CDR3 protein is CAIRRLAGDEQFF. In DNA, the CDR3 is TGTGCCATCAGACGACTAGCGGGGGATGAGCAGTTCTTC.

The chain combines TRBV12-3 or TRBV12-4 with TRBJ1-2, with 9 bases identical to TRBD1. The V gene end was trimmed by 6 bases and the J gene end by 5 bases; junction bases not matched to a gene: 4. This CDR3 spans 13 amino acids. The CDR3 loop reads CASSTDRGYGYTF. The CDR3 DNA sequence: TGTGCCAGCAGCACGGACAGGGGATATGGCTACACCTTC.

With regard to this clonotype: At one boundary the junction diverges from the germline segment, which might be a read error. The chain uses TRBV20-1 and TRBJ1-5, with 9 bases aligning to TRBD1. Germline V lookup: CDR1 DFQATT, CDR2 SNEGSKA (reference sequence). The CDR3 runs to 14 residues. CDR3 sequence reads: CSVRGQGSNQPQHF. Written as DNA, the CDR3 is TGCAGTGTTAGAGGACAGGGGTCCAATCAGCCCCAGCATTTT.

The chain employs TRBV5-6 and TRBJ1-4; D is unclear. Germline CDR1 is SGHDT and CDR2 is YYEEEE. This CDR3 has 15 amino acids. Trimming stripped 5 bases from V and 3 bases from J, with 14 bases between. This chain's CDR3 is CASSARSRANEKLFF. In DNA, the CDR3 is TGTGCCAGCAGTGCCAGGAGTAGGGCTAATGAAAAACTGTTTTTT.

This clonotype was seen more than once but under ten times. CDR3 sequence reads: CASSDPGQGYEQYF. The DNA of the CDR3 is TGTGCCAGCAGTGATCCGGGACAGGGGTACGAGCAGTACTTC. This chain links TRBV25-1 with TRBJ2-7; 10 bases match TRBD1. In germline, CDR1 is MGHDK, CDR2 SYGVNS. V lost 3 bases to trimming and J lost 4 bases; unmatched junction nucleotides: 3. This CDR3 spans 14 amino acids.

The chain links TRBV5-1 to TRBJ2-5; 9 nucleotides match TRBD2. The CDR3 has 14 residues. The V gene's germline CDR1 is SGHRS and CDR2 YFSETQ. After removal of 4 bases from V and 4 bases from J, the junction contained 5 bases not matched to a gene. This CDR3 reads CASSAGLAAETQYF. The CDR3 bases are TGCGCCAGCAGCGCGGGACTAGCAGCAGAGACCCAGTACTTC.

The chain employs TRBV27 and TRBJ2-1, with 9 nucleotides matching TRBD2. CDR1 is MNHEY, CDR2 SMNVEV, per germline (reference sequence). CDR3 length equals 15 residues. V shed 4 bases, J shed 8 bases, and the junction held 9 bases outside the gene matches. The CDR3 DNA reads TGTGCCAGCAGTTCAGAGCGGGAGGTTTTGGATGAGCAGTTCTTC. Translation: CASSSEREVLDEQFF.

This chain joins TRBV6-1 and TRBJ2-7, with TRBD2 matching 10 bases. This CDR3 spans 16 amino acids. V gave up 5 bases and J gave up 3 bases; unmatched junction bases: 10. Looked up from germline, CDR1 is MNHNS and CDR2 is SASEGT. Here the CDR3 DNA reads TGTGCCAGCAGTCGATATAGCGGGAGGCCGGACTACGAGCAGTACTTC. Amino acid sequence: CASSRYSGRPDYEQYF.

This clonotype was found once. DNA of the CDR3: TGTGCCAGCGGCCCTCTTGGCGGGAGCATCCCCTACGAGCAGTACTTC. This sequence encodes CASGPLGGSIPYEQYF. The rearrangement joins TRBV27 to TRBJ2-7; 7 bases align to TRBD2. Germline loops: CDR1 MNHEY, CDR2 SMNVEV (reference sequence). J lost 2 bases, V lost 8 bases, and 15 bases had no gene match. The CDR3 spans 16 residues.

This clonotype was seen only a few times. The chain joins TRBV19 to TRBJ2-2; TRBD1 is a possible D gene (6 bases). Per germline, CDR1 LNHDA and CDR2 SQIVND (reference sequence). CDR3 length: 15 amino acids. V lost 3 bases, J lost 1 base, and 9 bases lay in between. The CDR3, as DNA: TGTGCCAGTAGTATTAAACAGGGGAACACCGGGGAGCTGTTTTTT. Protein: CASSIKQGNTGELFF.

DNA of the CDR3: TGCAGTGCGTGGGACTCACCGAACACTGAAGCTTTCTTT. Translating gives CSAWDSPNTEAFF. The rearrangement joins TRBV20-1 to TRBJ1-1; perhaps TRBD1 as D (5 bases). V was cut by 6 bases and J by 1 base, with 12 bases left in between. Germline V gene lookup returns CDR1 DFQATT and CDR2 SNEGSKA (reference sequence). The CDR3 runs 13 residues.

This sequence joins TRBV15 and TRBJ2-2; D gene uncertain. Per germline, CDR1 LNHNV and CDR2 YYDKDF (reference sequence). V was trimmed by 8 bases and J by 2 bases, leaving 9 bases between them. This CDR3 has 13 amino acids. The CDR3 sequence is CATSGGNTGELFF. CDR3 DNA: TGTGCCACCTCCGGCGGAAACACCGGGGAGCTGTTTTTT.

The rearrangement joins TRBV29-1 to TRBJ2-5; 11 bases align to TRBD2. Trimming cost V 8 bases and J 9 bases; bases outside gene matches: 11. CDR1 SQVTM and CDR2 ANQGSEA come from the germline V gene. CDR3 length: 13 amino acids. The CDR3 spells CSSTGTSGEPQYF. CDR3 coding DNA: TGCAGCTCTACCGGGACTAGCGGTGAACCCCAGTACTTC.

This clonotype was counted between two and nine times. The rearrangement uses TRBV5-6 and TRBJ2-3; D gene uncertain. The CDR3 loop spans 12 amino acids. Germline lookup yields CDR1 SGHDT and CDR2 YYEEEE. The germline V and J ends were trimmed by 3 bases and 8 bases, with 10 bases remaining between them. The CDR3 sequence: CASSWTRGTQYF. CDR3 bases: TGTGCCAGCAGCTGGACCCGTGGTACGCAGTATTTT.

In its sample, this clonotype was seen many times. This sequence joins TRBV10-3 and TRBJ2-7; 12 nucleotides align to TRBD2. J lost 6 bases, V lost 0 bases, and 9 bases had no gene match. This CDR3 spans 17 amino acids. Germline loops: CDR1 ENHRY, CDR2 SYGVKD. The CDR3 region has the DNA TGTGCCATCAGTGAGTCACAAAGGACTAGCGGGAAGAGCGAGCAGTACTTC. Protein sequence: CAISESQRTSGKSEQYF.

Here the CDR3 DNA reads TGCAGTGCTAGAGGGGGCGAGGGCAATCAGCCCCAGCATTTT. Protein product: CSARGGEGNQPQHF. This sequence joins TRBV20-1 and TRBJ1-5; tentative D call: TRBD1 (5 bases). The germline V gene encodes CDR1 DFQATT and CDR2 SNEGSKA (reference sequence). With 1 base removed from V and 2 bases from J, the gap between germline ends came to 9 bases. This CDR3 contains 14 residues.

This chain uses TRBV15 with TRBJ2-5; D is possibly TRBD2 (6 bases). CDR3 length equals 13 residues. CDR1 and CDR2 (germline): LNHNV, YYDKDF (reference sequence). V lost 5 bases to trimming and J lost 5 bases, with 12 bases between them. DNA of the CDR3: TGTGCCACCAGCCCCCTAGCGCGGGAGACCCAGTACTTC. It yields the protein CATSPLARETQYF.

This clonotype was counted many times. V usage is TRBV7-9 and J usage is TRBJ2-1; possibly TRBD2 for D (6 bases). The germline CDR1 and CDR2 sequences are SEHNR and FQNEAQ (reference sequence). V lost 0 bases and J 7 bases, leaving 16 bases between the germline ends. This CDR3 spans 16 amino acids. In DNA form, the CDR3 reads TGTGCCAGCAGCTTAGCCAGCGGGCAGCGTAGAAATGAGCAGTTCTTC. Residues: CASSLASGQRRNEQFF.

This clonotype was seen a handful of times. The CDR3 reads CASGFRNNTEAFF. CDR3 nucleotides: TGTGCTAGTGGTTTCCGGAATAACACTGAAGCTTTCTTT. This chain connects TRBV12-5 to TRBJ1-1; D unclear. The CDR3 runs 13 residues. CDR1 LGHNT and CDR2 FRNRAP come from the germline V gene. V gave up 3 bases and J gave up 2 bases, with 7 bases separating them.

The chain links TRBV14 to TRBJ1-2; TRBD1 is a possible D gene (5 bases). This CDR3 region has 14 residues. Germline V gene data show CDR1 as SGHDN and CDR2 as FVKESK. V was cut by 4 bases and J by 2 bases, with 11 bases left in between. CDR3 in amino acids: CASSPLGGNYGYTF. The CDR3 DNA reads TGTGCCAGCAGCCCCCTGGGGGGGAACTATGGCTACACCTTC.

The CDR3 reads CASRLTGRSQETQYF. The CDR3 DNA reads TGTGCCAGCAGGCTTACCGGGAGAAGCCAAGAGACCCAGTACTTC. The rearrangement links TRBV6-1 to TRBJ2-5; D perhaps matches TRBD2 (6 bases). The CDR3 is 15 residues long. The V end lost 6 bases, the J end lost 1 base, and 15 bases lay between the germline ends. The germline CDR1 and CDR2 sequences are MNHNS and SASEGT.